A single sample is the source of the 8 T cell receptor beta chains below, sequenced in a study of T cells in Graves' hyperthyroidism and ophthalmopathy. The CDR3 regions of TCR beta were amplified from RNA transcripts. The primer set for the first-round RT-PCR of the TCR CDR3 was HTBI. TCRdb redid the calling of the multiplex PCR reads with MiXCR, one entry per CDR3 protein. The profile shows approximately 400,000 distinct CDR3 sequences, roughly an eighth of them singletons. The material sequenced was blood. Receptor source: a man aged 50 to 59 with Graves' ophthalmopathy.

The genes are TRBV4-1 and TRBJ2-7, with TRBD1 matching 8 bases. Germline V gene sequence: CDR1 MGHRA, CDR2 YSYEKL. The J segment lost 7 bases and the V segment lost 1 base, leaving 9 bases of the junction unmatched. CDR3 length equals 15 residues. This CDR3 reads CASSQGGQGAREQYF. The DNA of the CDR3 is TGCGCCAGCAGCCAAGGGGGGCAGGGGGCAAGGGAGCAGTACTTC.

This chain links TRBV6-1 with TRBJ2-5, with 7 bases lining up with TRBD2. CDR1 is MNHNS and CDR2 is SASEGT in the germline V gene. J lost 4 bases, V lost 1 base, and 6 bases had no gene match. The CDR3 length is 15 residues. In nucleotides, the CDR3 is TGTGCCAGCAGTGAAGATGGGAGGGGAGTAGAGACCCAGTACTTC. Protein: CASSEDGRGVETQYF.

This clonotype showed up just a few times. The chain joins TRBV11-2 to TRBJ2-1; D gene unclear. CDR3 length: 13 amino acids. Germline V gene sequence: CDR1 SGHAT, CDR2 FQNNGV. Trimming removed 6 bases at V and 4 bases at J, with 10 bases between. The DNA of the CDR3 is TGTGCCAGCAGACCCCTTGGTTACAATGAGCAGTTCTTC. Amino acid sequence: CASRPLGYNEQFF. The complete variable domain, with remaining parts taken from reference TRBV11-2 and TRBJ2-1, reads EAGVAQSPRYKIIEKRQSVAFWCNPISGHATLYWYQQILGQGPKLLIQFQNNGVVDDSQLPKDRFSAERLKGVDSTLKIQPAKLEDSAVYLCASRPLGYNEQFFGPGTRLTVL.

V gene TRBV27 combines with J gene TRBJ1-1; the D gene is possibly TRBD1 (6 bases). Germline CDR1 is MNHEY and CDR2 is SMNVEV (reference sequence). The germline V and J ends were trimmed by 5 bases and 2 bases, with 18 bases remaining between them. This CDR3 is built from 16 residues. This chain's CDR3 is CASSITGLSKNTEAFF. In nucleotides, the CDR3 is TGTGCCAGCAGTATAACAGGGTTGAGTAAAAACACTGAAGCTTTCTTT.

Ten or more counts support this clonotype. The V and J genes are TRBV6-2 or TRBV6-3 and TRBJ2-5; TRBD1 or TRBD2 may be the D gene (5 bases each). Germline V gene sequence: CDR1 MNHEY, CDR2 SVGEGT. Trimming took off 7 bases at V and 5 bases at J, with 23 bases between the two ends. CDR3 size: 16 residues. CDR3 sequence reads: CASNTALGPRRETQYF. For the CDR3, the DNA is TGTGCCAGCAATACTGCGTTGGGACCTCGACGGGAGACCCAGTACTTC.

This clonotype was seen at least ten times. This sequence joins TRBV12-3 or TRBV12-4 and TRBJ2-2; perhaps TRBD2 as D (6 bases). The CDR3 has 15 amino acids. V was cut by 0 bases and J by 7 bases, with 12 bases left in between. The CDR3 spells CASSLAGGSGGELFF. CDR3 nucleotide sequence: TGTGCCAGCAGTTTAGCTGGGGGGAGTGGCGGGGAGCTGTTTTTT.

This clonotype was seen at least ten times. The genes are TRBV2 and TRBJ2-1, with 15 bases that match TRBD2. CDR3 length: 18 amino acids. J gave up 1 base and V 8 bases, and 9 bases lay outside the gene matches. In germline, CDR1 is SNHLY, CDR2 FYNNEI. CDR3 loop: CASGTGTSGRLSYNEQFF. The CDR3 nucleotides are TGTGCCAGCGGAACCGGGACTAGCGGGAGGCTGTCCTACAATGAGCAGTTCTTC.

This clonotype was detected ten times or more. V gene TRBV5-8 combines with J gene TRBJ2-2; 7 bases align to TRBD1. The CDR3 sequence is 15 residues long. Per the germline V gene, CDR1 is SGHTS and CDR2 is YDEGEE. V was pared by 3 bases and J by 0 bases, with 2 bases of the junction left unmatched. The CDR3: CASSYDRANTGELFF. DNA for the CDR3: TGTGCCAGCAGCTATGACAGGGCGAACACCGGGGAGCTGTTTTTT.